The text below deals with one T cell receptor beta chain. Some clones are missing from TCRdb's copy, which holds only in-frame ones; the method was immunoSEQ multiplex PCR. The table includes roughly 76,000 clones, 80% to 90% detected once. This entry belongs to a study of blood T cell repertoires in COVID-19. At the level of the study: Nucleic acid was either cDNA or gDNA, and it came from T cells, B-cell-depleted T cells, or PBMCs.

This CDR3 spans 12 amino acids. V was cut by 5 bases and J by 12 bases, with 16 bases left in between. Germline V gene sequence: CDR1 MDHEN, CDR2 SYDVKM. The origin of this receptor is a woman between 18 and 29 years old with acute or convalescent COVID-19. The material sequenced was peripheral blood. The rearrangement joins TRBV28 to TRBJ1-1; D might be TRBD1 (5 bases). CDR3: CASSDRLERPFF. Written as DNA, the CDR3 is TGTGCCAGCAGTGACAGACTGGAGAGGCCTTTCTTT.